Below are 6 T cell receptor beta chains sequenced from a single sample in a study of blood T cells in healthy people across ages (dated by TCRdb to 2015 to 2017). Libraries came from 5' RACE. Data came from an Illumina HiSeq 2500. A second PCR of roughly 7 to 11 cycles was performed with a sample-barcoded 5' primer and a J-beta primer mix. The public reads were run again by TCRdb, first through fastp at Q25 and then through MiXCR, and only productive beta chains were kept. Every entry covers one CDR3 protein and lists the most common genes and DNA from its rows. The sample contains fewer than 1,200,000 distinct CDR3 sequences, roughly 24% of them found a single time. Approximately 0.7% of the sample is in the top ten clones. These same data were also listed under a study on T cells of mothers and their children.

What was sequenced was blood. These receptors all come from a girl between 2 and 10 years old in good health.

This clonotype was counted only a few times. The chain is built from TRBV5-1 and TRBJ2-1, with TRBD2 matching 8 bases. The CDR3 has 15 residues. Germline V gives CDR1 SGHRS, CDR2 YFSETQ. J gave up 9 bases and V 2 bases, and 10 bases lay outside the gene matches. In nucleotides, the CDR3 is TGCGCCAGCAGCTTTCAGCGGGAGTACGGCGGTGAGCAGTTCTTC. It encodes CASSFQREYGGEQFF.

The chain couples TRBV4-1 to TRBJ2-2, with D maybe TRBD1 (5 bases). Per germline, CDR1 MGHRA and CDR2 YSYEKL. There are 15 residues in the CDR3. Trimming stripped 1 base from V and 5 bases from J, with 11 bases between. CDR3 amino acids: CASSQVDRLTGELFF. The CDR3 bases are TGCGCCAGCAGCCAAGTTGACAGACTTACCGGGGAGCTGTTTTTT.

The chain joins TRBV2 to TRBJ2-7; the D is unclear. This CDR3 is built from 14 residues. Germline V lookup: CDR1 SNHLY, CDR2 FYNNEI. Trimming removed 3 bases at V and 5 bases at J, with 14 bases between. As DNA, the CDR3 is TGTGCCAGCAGTGAGAGAAGGGCTGGAGACGAGCAGTACTTC. Translating gives CASSERRAGDEQYF. The variable domain in full, with the rest retrieved from reference TRBV2 and TRBJ2-7, is EPEVTQTPSHQVTQMGQEVILRCVPISNHLYFYWYRQILGQKVEFLVSFYNNEISEKSEIFDDQFSVERPDGSNFTLKIRSTKLEDSAMYFCASSERRAGDEQYFGPGTRLTVT.

The chain employs TRBV3-1 and TRBJ2-7; D unresolved. Looked up from germline, CDR1 is LGHDT and CDR2 is YNNKEL (reference sequence). V shed 0 bases and J shed 4 bases, with 13 bases lying between them. The CDR3 has 15 amino acids. The CDR3 loop reads CASSQDSAGSYEQYF. The CDR3 region has the DNA TGTGCCAGCAGCCAAGATTCAGCCGGTTCGTACGAGCAGTACTTC.

This clonotype was counted at least ten times. At one boundary the junction diverges from the germline segment, which might be a read error. The DNA of the CDR3 is TGTGCCAGCAGCTCGGGACAGGGAGCCTACGAGCAGTACTTC. Its translation is CASSSGQGAYEQYF. The rearrangement links TRBV5-1 to TRBJ2-7; 9 bases fit TRBD1. Germline lookup yields CDR1 SGHRS and CDR2 YFSETQ. This CDR3 has 14 amino acids.

The chain links TRBV7-9 to TRBJ2-5, with D possibly TRBD1 on 5 matching bases. The J call may be faulty, since TRBJ2-1 better matches the DNA end. The CDR3 runs 16 residues. Germline V lookup: CDR1 SEHNR, CDR2 FQNEAQ (reference sequence). Written as DNA, the CDR3 is TGTGCCAGCAGCTTTTCCACAGGCGAACTCTACAATGAGCAGTTCTTC. This sequence encodes CASSFSTGELYNEQFF.